These 8 T cell receptor beta chains share one sample of origin, sequenced in a study of blood T cell repertoires in COVID-19. The data were produced by immunoSEQ multiplex PCR, yet TCRdb's version contains in-frame clones alone and is incomplete. Of under 350,000 clones listed, roughly 86% are singletons. The sequenced sample consisted of peripheral blood. These receptor sequences come from a man between 18 and 29 years old with active or convalescent COVID-19.

The genes are TRBV18 and TRBJ2-2, with D perhaps matching TRBD2 (5 bases). CDR1 is KGHSH and CDR2 is LQKENI in the germline V gene. V lost 6 bases and J lost 1, with 15 bases in between. The CDR3 totals 16 residues. The CDR3 protein is CASSFLLEGNTGELFF. In DNA, the CDR3 is TGTGCCAGCTCCTTCCTACTAGAGGGGAACACCGGGGAGCTGTTTTTT. Full variable domain (rest looked up from reference TRBV18 and TRBJ2-2): NAGVMQNPRHLVRRRGQEARLRCSPMKGHSHVYWYRQLPEEGLKFMVYLQKENIIDESGMPKERFSAEFPKEGPSILRIQQVVRGDSAAYFCASSFLLEGNTGELFFGEGSRLTVL.

The chain has TRBV10-1 and TRBJ2-3; D is unclear. This CDR3 has 14 residues. With 7 bases removed from V and 2 bases from J, the gap between germline ends came to 13 bases. Per germline, CDR1 WNHNN and CDR2 SYGVQD (reference sequence). The CDR3 region is CASIKRLVTDTQYF. The CDR3 region has the DNA TGCGCCAGCATCAAGAGGCTTGTCACAGATACGCAGTATTTT.

This chain uses TRBV5-4 with TRBJ2-3, with 12 bases aligning to TRBD2. The CDR3 spans 16 residues. V shed 6 bases and J 6 bases; nucleotides not matched to a gene: 11. Germline V gene lookup returns CDR1 SGHNT and CDR2 YYREEE (reference sequence). The CDR3, as DNA: TGTGCCAGCATGGAGGGCTCTAGCGGGGGGGCGGATACGCAGTATTTT. Translation: CASMEGSSGGADTQYF.

V gene TRBV2 combines with J gene TRBJ1-6; D is unclear. The V end lost 3 bases, the J end lost 0 bases, and 6 bases lay between the germline ends. The CDR3 spans 15 residues. Germline V gene data show CDR1 as SNHLY and CDR2 as FYNNEI. The CDR3 loop is CASSEESSYNSPLHF. The CDR3 DNA reads as TGTGCCAGCAGTGAGGAGAGCTCCTATAATTCACCCCTCCACTTT.

This sequence joins TRBV7-9 and TRBJ2-3, with 11 bases that match TRBD2. Looked up from germline, CDR1 is SEHNR and CDR2 is FQNEAQ (reference sequence). After removal of 5 bases from V and 6 bases from J, the junction contained 7 bases not matched to a gene. This CDR3 spans 15 amino acids. CDR3 in DNA: TGTGCCAGCAGCCCCGGGGTAGCGGGAGGGGATACGCAGTATTTT. It codes for CASSPGVAGGDTQYF. Drawing the rest from reference TRBV7-9 and TRBJ2-3, the complete variable domain is DTGVSQNPRHKITKRGQNVTFRCDPISEHNRLYWYRQTLGQGPEFLTYFQNEAQLEKSRLLSDRFSAERPKGSFSTLEIQRTEQGDSAMYLCASSPGVAGGDTQYFGPGTRLTVL.

The CDR3 reads CASSPGRSGKQFF. In DNA form, the CDR3 reads TGTGCCAGCAGCCCCGGTAGGTCCGGGAAGCAGTTCTTC. This chain uses TRBV5-5 with TRBJ2-1, with a weak D call TRBD2 (5 bases). V shed 4 bases and J shed 11 bases, with 16 bases lying between them. The CDR3 sequence is 13 residues long. Germline V lookup: CDR1 SGHKS, CDR2 YYEKEE (reference sequence).

The chain links TRBV2 to TRBJ2-3; 12 bases are a match to TRBD2. Germline CDR1 SNHLY, CDR2 FYNNEI. The CDR3 covers 15 residues. The V gene end was trimmed by 5 bases and the J gene end by 5 bases; junction bases not matched to a gene: 5. The CDR3 DNA reads TGTGCCAGCAGTTGGACTAGCGGGGCGGTAGATACGCAGTATTTT. Translated: CASSWTSGAVDTQYF.

The chain recombines TRBV7-3 with TRBJ2-2, with TRBD2 identical over 14 bases. The germline gives CDR1 SGHTA, CDR2 FQGTGA. The CDR3 spans 19 residues. The trim removed 5 bases at V and 6 bases at J, leaving 14 bases unmatched. CDR3 in DNA: TGTGCCAGCAGCCCGCACCCGGGACTAGCGGGAGAAGTCCCCGGGGAGCTGTTTTTT. Translating it yields CASSPHPGLAGEVPGELFF.